One and the same sample provided the 17 T cell receptor beta chains below, sequenced in a study of HIV-infected patients and healthy controls. Alpha and beta constant-region primers primed reverse transcription of 400 to 500 ng RNA. Each of the alpha and beta chains got its own library through chain-specific third strand synthesis with indices. TCRdb fed the 5' RACE reads into MiXCR, producing one record per CDR3 protein. The sample lists 15,000 to 17,000 distinct CDR3 sequences, around 6.7% occurring once. Whole blood was used without fractionation, so all unsorted peripheral T cells were included. Sequencing was performed on blood. The source of these receptors is an adult in good health.

The table lists this clonotype with many counts. This chain uses TRBV7-3 with TRBJ2-5; 11 bases are shared with TRBD2. This CDR3 comprises 17 residues. CDR1 is SGHTA, CDR2 FQGTGA, per germline. The trim removed 1 base at V and 2 bases at J, leaving 6 bases unmatched. In DNA, the CDR3 is TGTGCCAGCAGCTTAATAGCGGGGGGGCTTGTTCAAGAGACCCAGTACTTC. Translated, it gives CASSLIAGGLVQETQYF.

This clonotype was seen more than once but under ten times. This chain uses TRBV19 with TRBJ1-5; D is unclear. V was cut by 7 bases and J by 2 bases, with 21 bases left in between. Germline V gene data show CDR1 as LNHDA and CDR2 as SQIVND (reference sequence). The CDR3 sequence is 17 residues long. The CDR3 reads CASTPQDPPFGNQPQHF. DNA of the CDR3: TGTGCCAGTACCCCTCAGGACCCCCCTTTTGGCAATCAGCCCCAGCATTTT.

By share of the sample, this clonotype is medium-sized. The genes are TRBV5-4 and TRBJ2-3, with 8 bases aligning to TRBD2. The V gene end was trimmed by 1 base and the J gene end by 6 bases; junction bases not matched to a gene: 4. Germline V gene sequence: CDR1 SGHNT, CDR2 YYREEE (reference sequence). The CDR3 is 14 residues long. The CDR3 bases are TGTGCCAGCAGCTTGCGCGGGGGGCCCGATACGCAGTATTTT. Translating it yields CASSLRGGPDTQYF. Full variable domain (remainder filled in from reference TRBV5-4 and TRBJ2-3): ETGVTQSPTHLIKTRGQQVTLRCSSQSGHNTVSWYQQALGQGPQFIFQYYREEENGRGNFPPRFSGLQFPNYSSELNVNALELDDSALYLCASSLRGGPDTQYFGPGTRLTVL.

Many counts were recorded for this clonotype. This chain joins TRBV12-3 or TRBV12-4 and TRBJ1-5; D gene uncertain. V was pared by 3 bases and J by 7 bases, with 10 bases between. The CDR3 is 13 residues long. CDR3 in DNA: TGTGCCAGCAGTTTGGAGTTCGCGCAGCCCCAGCATTTT. This encodes CASSLEFAQPQHF.

This clonotype was detected ten times or more. The chain carries TRBV10-3 and TRBJ2-1, with D maybe TRBD2 (6 bases). CDR1 is ENHRY, CDR2 SYGVKD, per germline. The CDR3 spans 16 residues. Trimming took off 0 bases at V and 2 bases at J, with 11 bases between the two ends. CDR3 region: CAISESVGGTYNEQFF. CDR3 DNA: TGTGCCATCAGTGAGTCGGTGGGCGGGACCTACAATGAGCAGTTCTTC.

This clonotype was seen repeatedly, ten times or more. CDR3 nucleotides: TGTGCCAGCAGCTTAGAAGCGCAGCGGGTATACAATGAGCAGTTCTTC. This sequence encodes CASSLEAQRVYNEQFF. This chain uses TRBV11-2 with TRBJ2-1; D might be TRBD2 (6 bases). Deletions cut 0 bases from V and 4 bases from J, with 13 bases between. The germline V gene encodes CDR1 SGHAT and CDR2 FQNNGV. CDR3 length: 16 residues.

This clonotype occurred a few times. A junction end diverges from the germline sequence, so it may reflect a read error. The chain couples TRBV6-2 or TRBV6-3 to TRBJ2-7; D gene ambiguous. The germline V gene encodes CDR1 MNHEY and CDR2 SVGEGT. There are 12 residues in the CDR3. The chain's CDR3 is CASSDGAKLRDF. The DNA of the CDR3 is TGTGCCAGCAGTGACGGAGCCAAGTTACGGGACTTC.

There are many counts of this clonotype. The chain combines TRBV6-2 or TRBV6-3 with TRBJ2-6; tentative D call: TRBD2 (5 bases). The CDR3 totals 15 residues. The germline V gene has CDR1 MNHEY and CDR2 SVGEGT. V lost 3 bases and J 0 bases, leaving 6 bases between the germline ends. CDR3 bases: TGTGCCAGCAGTTATACTAGCTCTGGGGCCAACGTCCTGACTTTC. Translating gives CASSYTSSGANVLTF.

This clonotype appeared many times. V usage is TRBV7-8 and J usage is TRBJ2-7; 16 bases match TRBD2. The CDR3 sequence is 18 residues long. Germline V lookup: CDR1 SGHVS, CDR2 FQNEAQ. Trimming cost V 5 bases and J 0 bases; bases outside gene matches: 7. The CDR3 is CASSPPGLAGGASYEQYF. The CDR3 region has the DNA TGTGCCAGCAGCCCTCCGGGACTAGCGGGAGGGGCCTCCTACGAGCAGTACTTC.

This clonotype came up many times. This chain links TRBV20-1 with TRBJ1-1, with D possibly TRBD1 on 6 matching bases. CDR1 and CDR2 (germline): DFQATT, SNEGSKA (reference sequence). V gave up 1 base and J gave up 0 bases, with 12 bases separating them. This CDR3 spans 15 amino acids. In DNA form, the CDR3 reads TGCAGTGCTAGAGTCTTAGGACAGATGAACACTGAAGCTTTCTTT. It specifies CSARVLGQMNTEAFF.

At least ten counts were recorded for this clonotype. The V gene is TRBV4-3, the J gene TRBJ2-7; D is uncertain. V was shortened by 1 base and J by 6 bases, with 4 bases between the two germline ends. Per germline, CDR1 LGHNA and CDR2 YSLEER. The CDR3 consists of 11 residues. The CDR3 spells CASSQGTEQYF. In DNA, the CDR3 is TGCGCCAGCAGCCAAGGGACCGAGCAGTACTTC.

This clonotype has ten or more counts. The genes are TRBV7-9 and TRBJ2-3; TRBD2 matches at 8 bases. The CDR3 is 16 residues long. The V gene end was trimmed by 4 bases and the J gene end by 1 base; junction bases not matched to a gene: 7. Germline loops: CDR1 SEHNR, CDR2 FQNEAQ (reference sequence). As DNA, the CDR3 is TGTGCCAGCAGCTCATACCAGCGGGGGCGCACAGATACGCAGTATTTT. Its translation: CASSSYQRGRTDTQYF.

This clonotype is labeled medium-sized. The chain combines TRBV19 with TRBJ1-5; no firm D call. In germline, CDR1 is LNHDA, CDR2 SQIVND (reference sequence). This CDR3 spans 15 amino acids. V was shortened by 3 bases and J by 3 bases, with 12 bases between the two germline ends. CDR3 amino acids: CASSIGPLANQPQHF. DNA of the CDR3: TGTGCCAGTAGTATTGGCCCTCTGGCCAATCAGCCCCAGCATTTT.

This clonotype was seen repeatedly, ten times or more. The J gene is TRBJ2-3, the V gene TRBV29-1, with 7 nucleotides matching TRBD1. Trimming removed 4 bases from V and 1 base from J; junction bases left unmatched: 5. This CDR3 spans 14 amino acids. Per the germline V gene, CDR1 is SQVTM and CDR2 is ANQGSEA. This CDR3 reads CSVGQGIGTDTQYF. The CDR3 DNA sequence: TGCAGCGTTGGACAGGGAATAGGCACAGATACGCAGTATTTT.

This clonotype was detected ten times or more. V is TRBV20-1 and J is TRBJ2-1; perhaps TRBD1 as D (5 bases). V was shortened by 0 bases and J by 2 bases, with 8 bases between the two germline ends. The germline V gene has CDR1 DFQATT and CDR2 SNEGSKA (reference sequence). CDR3 length equals 14 residues. The CDR3 is CSARDRVAYNEQFF. The CDR3 nucleotides are TGCAGTGCTAGAGACAGGGTCGCCTACAATGAGCAGTTCTTC.

This clonotype was observed a handful of times. This chain joins TRBV29-1 and TRBJ1-4; D is undetermined. This CDR3 contains 12 residues. CDR1 SQVTM and CDR2 ANQGSEA come from the germline V gene. V was shortened by 4 bases and J by 5 bases, with 8 bases between the two germline ends. CDR3: CSVGRGNEKLFF. For the CDR3, the DNA is TGCAGCGTTGGGCGAGGAAATGAAAAACTGTTTTTT.

This clonotype is labeled medium-sized (0.01 to 0.1%). The CDR3 loop reads CASSARDRGNKQYF. CDR3 coding DNA: TGTGCCAGCAGCGCCCGGGACAGGGGCAACAAGCAGTACTTC. V usage is TRBV6-5 and J usage is TRBJ2-7; the match to TRBD1 covers 10 bases. After removal of 6 bases from V and 8 bases from J, the junction contained 10 bases not matched to a gene. This CDR3 contains 14 residues. Germline V lookup: CDR1 MNHEY, CDR2 SVGAGI.